This T cell receptor beta chain emerged from a study of CXCR3-negative and CXCR3-positive naive CD8 T cells (dated by TCRdb to about 2019). For the wider study: In total, approximately 140 million TRB reads were obtained, or roughly 1.5 +/- 0.3 million reads per library. Data from roughly eleven donors, pooled across two independent experiments, went into the diversity and physicochemical repertoire analyses. For the TRBV-TRBJ cluster analysis, the naive subsets came from roughly 5 donors, while the memory cells came from 3 donors.

Each CD8+ T cell subset was flow-sorted in triplicate, and 250,000 to 300,000 cells per subset were placed directly into RLT lysis buffer. Naive CD8+ T cells were defined stringently as CD45RO-CCR7+CD27+CD95- to exclude memory contaminants. Peripheral blood mononuclear cells were isolated from buffy coats by standard density gradient centrifugation. Naive CXCR3-negative and CXCR3-positive CD8+ T cells were flow-sorted using a FACSAria III. Total RNA was extracted from sorted cells with an RNeasy Mini Kit. Spanning cysteine to phenylalanine, the CDR3 consists of 13 amino acids. The DNA sequence is not available. CDR1 and CDR2 were assigned from the germline V gene as KGHSH and LQKENI. The sequencer was a NextSeq 550. The Human TCR Profiling Kit (MiLaboratory) was used to prepare UMI-labeled 5' RACE TRB cDNA libraries. The full amount of extracted RNA was used for cDNA synthesis, and the full amount of resulting cDNA was used for PCR amplification. Libraries were prepared in parallel using an identical number of PCR cycles. In the original analysis: About 53,000 +/- 10,000 unique UMI-labeled TRB cDNA molecules per library were extracted with MIGEC and MiXCR, with at least two reads per UMI required. On average, each library contained about 40,000 +/- 10,000 functional in-frame TRB CDR3 nucleotide clonotypes without stop codons. After each sample was downsampled to 5000 UMI-labeled TRB molecules, VDJtools was used to calculate diversity metrics such as normalized Shannon-Wiener and Chao1. VDJtools computed clonotype-size-weighted physicochemical properties of the central five CDR3 residues: interaction energy, strength, volume and Kidera factor 4. TCRdb reprocessed the reads into one record per CDR3 protein sequence, lacking DNA. None of the V and J calls come from the authors' own analysis; TCRdb made them. The table of this sample itemizes some 130,000 distinct CDR3 sequences. The ten most abundant clones make up 0.41% of the sample.

In the case of this clonotype: What this receptor recognizes is not known.

General conclusions and limits of the study: TRB CDR3s from CXCR3-positive naive cells showed higher hydrophobicity (lower Kidera factor 4), lower energy, and higher strength and volume indices than CXCR3-negative naive cells. Because surface CD5, which is linked to self-reactivity in mice, was comparable between the naive subsets, TCR interaction strength was also inferred from TRB CDR3 physicochemical properties. Comparably high repertoire diversity was found in both naive subsets, whereas much lower repertoire diversity was found in memory CD8+ T cells. Naive CXCR3-negative and CXCR3-positive cells from the same donor showed similar TRBV-TRBJ usage, whereas memory cells showed distinct patterns. Freshly isolated PBMCs were used for most assays because CXCR3 expression went down partially after cryopreservation.

The sequence is built from TRBV18 and TRBJ2-5. The TCR originated in a human donor in good health. Some clones in this sample may be carry-over from other donors' samples. Sequenced sample: naive CXCR3+ CD8+ T cells from blood. Reading the label with the study, this specimen's cell subset or site is: CD45RO-CCR7+CD27+CD95- naive CD8+ T cells expressing CXCR3 (TNR3+). The CDR3 sequence is CASSPGLEETQYF.